The present T cell receptor beta chain was sequenced within a study of blood T cell repertoires in COVID-19. Study-wide background: PBMCs, B-cell-depleted T cells, or T cells were the source of the cDNA or gDNA that made up the material.

Original processing notes: Estimation of nucleated cell counts was performed using reference gene primer amplification. Using immunoSEQ multiplex PCR, the repertoire was profiled, and TCRdb retains in-frame clones only, with some absent. From that table come the V and J calls and clone size; the DNA was used to work out D and trimming. The table lists under 150,000 clones, 88% of them singletons. This clone has just one count. The germline CDR1 and CDR2 sequences are MGHRA and YSYEKL. Trimming cost V 1 base and J 6 bases, with 16 bases left between them. The CDR3 covers 16 residues. Source material: peripheral blood. This chain connects TRBV4-1 to TRBJ2-1; no clear D gene. This sequence was found in a human donor in a cohort sampled during active COVID-19. The CDR3 coding sequence is TGCGCCAGCAGCCAAGCGTTGTCCCATCACGGCAATGAGCAGTTCTTC. It is translated as CASSQALSHHGNEQFF.